This T cell receptor (beta chain) stems from a study of T-cell reconstitution after alpha-beta-depleted transplantation in children. This CDR3 has 15 residues. V was clipped by 4 bases and J by 6 bases, with 15 bases between them. Germline values: CDR1 LGHDT, CDR2 YNNKEL (reference sequence). TCRbeta library construction was performed incorporating unique molecular identifiers. TCRdb called the PCR reads again in MiXCR, with one record for every CDR3 protein. The data contain around 380,000 distinct CDR3 sequences, roughly a tenth of them singletons. The gene calls are TRBV3-1 and TRBJ2-2, with a possible D match to TRBD2 (6 bases). The sample here was PBMCs from the stem cell graft donor, taken from the stem cell graft. The clonotype originates from a human donor who donated a stem cell graft to a child with acute myeloid leukemia. The chain's CDR3 is CASSPRRTGAGELFF. CDR3 sequence (DNA): TGTGCCAGCAGCCCACGGAGAACGGGGGCCGGGGAGCTGTTTTTT.